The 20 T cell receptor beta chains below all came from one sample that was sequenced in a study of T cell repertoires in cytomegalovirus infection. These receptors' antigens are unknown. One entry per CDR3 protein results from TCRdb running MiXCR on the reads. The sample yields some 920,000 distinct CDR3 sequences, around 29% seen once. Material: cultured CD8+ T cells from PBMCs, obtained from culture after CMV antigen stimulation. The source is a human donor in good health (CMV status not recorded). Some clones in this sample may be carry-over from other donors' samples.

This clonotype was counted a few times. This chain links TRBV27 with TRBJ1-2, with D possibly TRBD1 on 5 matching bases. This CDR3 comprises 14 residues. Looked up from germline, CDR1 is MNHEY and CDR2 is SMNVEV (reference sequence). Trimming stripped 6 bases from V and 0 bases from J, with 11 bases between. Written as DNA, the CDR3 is TGTGCCAGCAGCCCGGGACGGCCTAACTATGGCTACACCTTC. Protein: CASSPGRPNYGYTF.

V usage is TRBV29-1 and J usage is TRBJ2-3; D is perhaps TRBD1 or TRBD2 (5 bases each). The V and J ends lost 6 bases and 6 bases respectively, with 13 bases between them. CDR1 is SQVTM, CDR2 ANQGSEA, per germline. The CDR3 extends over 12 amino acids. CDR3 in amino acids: CSVGPLGDTQYF. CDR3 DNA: TGCAGCGTGGGACCGTTGGGGGATACGCAGTATTTT.

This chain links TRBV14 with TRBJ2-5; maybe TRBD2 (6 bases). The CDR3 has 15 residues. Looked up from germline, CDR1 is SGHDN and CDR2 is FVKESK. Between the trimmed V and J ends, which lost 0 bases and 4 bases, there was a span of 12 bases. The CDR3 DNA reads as TGTGCCAGCAGCCAAGATGTACTAGCCCCAGAGACCCAGTACTTC. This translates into CASSQDVLAPETQYF.

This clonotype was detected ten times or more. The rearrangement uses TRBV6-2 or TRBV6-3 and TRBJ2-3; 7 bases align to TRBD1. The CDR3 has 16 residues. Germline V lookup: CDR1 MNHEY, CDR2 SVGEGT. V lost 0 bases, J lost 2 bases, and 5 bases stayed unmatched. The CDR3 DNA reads TGTGCCAGCAGTTACTCGGACAGGACCTTCACAGATACGCAGTATTTT. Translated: CASSYSDRTFTDTQYF.

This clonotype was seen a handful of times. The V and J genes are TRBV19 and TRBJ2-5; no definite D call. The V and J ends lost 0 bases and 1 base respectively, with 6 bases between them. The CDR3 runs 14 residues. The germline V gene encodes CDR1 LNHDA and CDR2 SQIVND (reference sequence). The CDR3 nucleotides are TGTGCCAGTAGTATAGAATGGCTCCAAGAGACCCAGTACTTC. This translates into CASSIEWLQETQYF.

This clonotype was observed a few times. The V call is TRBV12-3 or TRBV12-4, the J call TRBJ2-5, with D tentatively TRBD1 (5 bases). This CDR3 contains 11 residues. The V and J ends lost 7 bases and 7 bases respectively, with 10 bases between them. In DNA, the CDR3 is TGTGCCAGCACGGACACTTCGACCCAGTACTTC. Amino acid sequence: CASTDTSTQYF.

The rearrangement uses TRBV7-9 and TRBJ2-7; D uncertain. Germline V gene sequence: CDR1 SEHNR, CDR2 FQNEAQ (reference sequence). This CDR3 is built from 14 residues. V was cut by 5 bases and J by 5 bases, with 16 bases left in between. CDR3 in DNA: TGTGCCAGCAGCCCGATGGGCCCCAAAGACGAGCAGTACTTC. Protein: CASSPMGPKDEQYF.

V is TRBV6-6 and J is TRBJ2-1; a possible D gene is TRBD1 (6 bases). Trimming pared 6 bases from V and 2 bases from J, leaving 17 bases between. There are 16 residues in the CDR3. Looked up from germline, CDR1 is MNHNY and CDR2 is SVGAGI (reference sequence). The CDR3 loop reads CASRDPGALAYNEQFF. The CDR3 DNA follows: TGTGCCAGCAGAGATCCAGGGGCTTTGGCCTACAATGAGCAGTTCTTC.

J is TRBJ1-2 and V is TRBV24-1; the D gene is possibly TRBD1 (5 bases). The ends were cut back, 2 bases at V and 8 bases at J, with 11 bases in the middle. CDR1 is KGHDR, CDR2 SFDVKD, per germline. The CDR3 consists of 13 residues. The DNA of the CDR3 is TGTGCCACCAGTGATTCCAGGGACCGAGGCTACACCTTC. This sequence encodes CATSDSRDRGYTF.

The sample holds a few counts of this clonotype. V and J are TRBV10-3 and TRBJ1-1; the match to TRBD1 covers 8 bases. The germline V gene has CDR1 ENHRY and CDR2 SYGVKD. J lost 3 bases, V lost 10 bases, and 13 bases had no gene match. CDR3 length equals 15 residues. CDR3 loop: CATQGQGGRDTEAFF. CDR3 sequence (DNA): TGTGCCACTCAAGGACAGGGAGGGAGGGACACTGAAGCTTTCTTT.

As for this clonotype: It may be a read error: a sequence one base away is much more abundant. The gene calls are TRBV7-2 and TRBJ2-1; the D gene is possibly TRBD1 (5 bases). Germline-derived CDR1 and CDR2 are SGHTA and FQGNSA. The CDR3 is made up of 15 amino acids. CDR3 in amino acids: CVSSLEALGANEQFF. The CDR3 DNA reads TGTGTCAGCAGCCTCGAGGCCCTAGGGGCCAATGAGCAGTTCTTC.

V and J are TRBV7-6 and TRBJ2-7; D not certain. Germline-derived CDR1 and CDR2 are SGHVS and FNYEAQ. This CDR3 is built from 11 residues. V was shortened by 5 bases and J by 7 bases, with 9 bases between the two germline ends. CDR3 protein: CASSNIGEQYV. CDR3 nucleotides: TGTGCCAGCAGCAACATTGGGGAGCAGTACGTC.

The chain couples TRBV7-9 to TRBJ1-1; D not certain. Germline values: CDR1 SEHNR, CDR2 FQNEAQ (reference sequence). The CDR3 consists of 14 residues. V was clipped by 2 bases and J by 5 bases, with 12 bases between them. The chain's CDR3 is CASSLTGIGTEAFF. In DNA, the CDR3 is TGTGCCAGCAGCTTAACGGGGATAGGGACTGAAGCTTTCTTT.

CDR3 bases: TGTGCCAGCACCGCTTCGACAGGGGGCCATGGAGAGACCCAGTACTTC. It yields the protein CASTASTGGHGETQYF. The chain uses TRBV7-6 and TRBJ2-5, with 10 bases aligning to TRBD1. CDR1 and CDR2 (germline): SGHVS, FNYEAQ. With V trimmed by 7 bases and J by 4 bases, 12 bases remained unmatched. The CDR3 covers 16 residues.

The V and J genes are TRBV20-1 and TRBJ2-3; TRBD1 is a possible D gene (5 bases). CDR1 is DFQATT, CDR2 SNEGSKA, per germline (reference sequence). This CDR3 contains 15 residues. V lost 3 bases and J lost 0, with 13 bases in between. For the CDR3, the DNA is TGCAGTGCTAGCCTGCAGGGTTTTAGCACAGATACGCAGTATTTT. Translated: CSASLQGFSTDTQYF.

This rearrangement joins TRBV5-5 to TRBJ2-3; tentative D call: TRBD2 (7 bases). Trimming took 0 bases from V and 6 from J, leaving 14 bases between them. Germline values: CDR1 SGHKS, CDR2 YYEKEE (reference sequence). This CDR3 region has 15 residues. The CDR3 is CASSLGEGGSDTQYF. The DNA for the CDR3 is TGTGCCAGCAGCTTGGGGGAGGGGGGGTCCGATACGCAGTATTTT.

The CDR3 region is CSVEDPPGGRGGELFF. The CDR3 bases are TGCAGCGTTGAAGATCCCCCGGGGGGGCGGGGCGGGGAGCTGTTTTTT. J is TRBJ2-2 and V is TRBV29-1, with TRBD2 matching 8 bases. Trimming took 0 bases from V and 7 from J; bases not matched to a gene: 10. This CDR3 comprises 16 residues. Per the germline V gene, CDR1 is SQVTM and CDR2 is ANQGSEA.

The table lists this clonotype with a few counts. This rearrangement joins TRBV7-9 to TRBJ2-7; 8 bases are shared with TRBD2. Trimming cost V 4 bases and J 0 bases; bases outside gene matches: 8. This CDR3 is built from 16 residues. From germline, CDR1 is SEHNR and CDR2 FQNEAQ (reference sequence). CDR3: CASSSPQAGVSYEQYF. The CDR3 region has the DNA TGTGCCAGCAGCTCCCCCCAAGCGGGGGTCTCCTACGAGCAGTACTTC.

CDR3 nucleotides: TGTGCCATCAGTGAATGGCGGGGGGCCCCCTACGAGCAGTACTTC. It translates to CAISEWRGAPYEQYF. The gene calls are TRBV10-3 and TRBJ2-7, with 8 bases that match TRBD2. V shed 3 bases and J 2 bases; nucleotides not matched to a gene: 6. The germline gives CDR1 ENHRY, CDR2 SYGVKD. CDR3 length: 15 residues.

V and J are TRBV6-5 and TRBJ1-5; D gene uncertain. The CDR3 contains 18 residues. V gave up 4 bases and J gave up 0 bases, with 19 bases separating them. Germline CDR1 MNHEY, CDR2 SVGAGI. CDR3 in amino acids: CASSSDRGMGYSNQPQHF. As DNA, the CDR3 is TGTGCCAGCAGTTCGGACCGAGGTATGGGGTATAGCAATCAGCCCCAGCATTTT.